The 5 T cell receptor beta chains presented below share a single source sample, sequenced in a study of T cell responses to AZD1222 COVID-19 vaccine. Assay used: immunoSEQ multiplex PCR; TCRdb lists only in-frame clones, some missing. Among fewer than 150,000 clones, about nine tenths were seen once, and the ten largest hold around 6%. The sample consisted of peripheral blood, taken 28 days after the second AZD1222 dose. These receptors were taken from an adult who received the AZD1222 COVID-19 vaccine.

The rearrangement joins TRBV6-5 to TRBJ2-5; D might be TRBD1 (7 bases). Germline-derived CDR1 and CDR2 are MNHEY and SVGAGI. This CDR3 spans 14 amino acids. Trimming took off 8 bases at V and 4 bases at J, with 17 bases between the two ends. The CDR3, as DNA: TGTGCCAGCCCCTCCCGACAGGGAGGAGAGACCCAGTACTTC. Its protein is CASPSRQGGETQYF.

The gene calls are TRBV5-5 and TRBJ2-7; D might be TRBD1 or TRBD2, each matching 5 bases. Germline V lookup: CDR1 SGHKS, CDR2 YYEKEE (reference sequence). Between the trimmed V and J ends, which lost 4 bases and 3 bases, there was a span of 11 bases. This CDR3 is built from 13 residues. CDR3 amino acids: CASSRDLGYEQYF. In nucleotides, the CDR3 is TGTGCCAGCAGCCGGGACCTGGGCTACGAGCAGTACTTC.

The chain employs TRBV7-9 and TRBJ1-5; D remains ambiguous. The CDR3 is made up of 13 amino acids. Per germline, CDR1 SEHNR and CDR2 FQNEAQ (reference sequence). V lost 5 bases to trimming and J lost 3 bases, with 8 bases between them. The CDR3 region has the DNA TGTGCCAGCAGCAGGACCGTCAATCAGCCCCAGCATTTT. Its protein is CASSRTVNQPQHF.

The gene calls are TRBV2 and TRBJ2-2, with TRBD1 matching 8 bases. CDR1 is SNHLY and CDR2 is FYNNEI in the germline V gene. The V and J ends lost 7 bases and 0 bases, in that order; junction bases with no gene match: 13. The CDR3 extends over 18 amino acids. The CDR3 DNA reads as TGTGCCAGCACAGGACGAACGGCAGGGGGCGCGAACACCGGGGAGCTGTTTTTT. It translates to CASTGRTAGGANTGELFF.

The chain is built from TRBV7-2 and TRBJ1-6; D is uncertain. The CDR3 contains 15 residues. Germline CDR1 and CDR2: SGHTA and FQGNSA. Trimming removed 5 bases at V and 0 bases at J, with 8 bases between. The CDR3: CASSPGVSYNSPLHF. The CDR3 region has the DNA TGTGCCAGCAGCCCCGGCGTCTCCTATAATTCACCCCTCCACTTT.